What follows describes a single T cell receptor beta chain. This sample was taken from a study of cytomegalovirus exposure and HLA in healthy donors. PCR involved 60 Vbeta and 13 Jbeta primers. Sequenced by immunoSEQ multiplex PCR; TCRdb stores in-frame clones only, minus some. The sample comprises roughly 79,000 clones, around 70% of which are singletons, and 6.2% rests with the top ten. The CDR3 is 14 amino acids. The V segment lost 3 bases and the J segment 5 bases; nucleotides outside the gene matches: 4. The V gene's germline CDR1 is SGHAT and CDR2 FQNNGV. Input material: PBMCs. This chain joins TRBV11-2 and TRBJ2-5, with 9 bases fitting TRBD2. This TCR came from a woman between 50 and 59 years old in good health and CMV-seropositive. CDR3 bases: TGTGCCAGCAGCTTGACTAGCGGAGGGGAGACCCAGTACTTC. Its translation: CASSLTSGGETQYF.